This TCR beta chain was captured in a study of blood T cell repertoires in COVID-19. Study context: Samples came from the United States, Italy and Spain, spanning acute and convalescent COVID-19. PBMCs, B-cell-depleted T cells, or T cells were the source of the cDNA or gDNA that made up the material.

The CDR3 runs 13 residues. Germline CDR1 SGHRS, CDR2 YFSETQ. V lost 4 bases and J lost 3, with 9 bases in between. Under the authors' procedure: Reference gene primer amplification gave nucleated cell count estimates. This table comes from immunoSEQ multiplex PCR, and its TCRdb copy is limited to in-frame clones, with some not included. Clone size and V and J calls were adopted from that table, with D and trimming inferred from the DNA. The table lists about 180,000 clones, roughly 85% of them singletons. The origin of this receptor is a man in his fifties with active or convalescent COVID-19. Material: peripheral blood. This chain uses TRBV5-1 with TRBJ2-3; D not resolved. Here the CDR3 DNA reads TGCGCCAGCAGCCCTATCTCTACAGATACGCAGTATTTT. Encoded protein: CASSPISTDTQYF.